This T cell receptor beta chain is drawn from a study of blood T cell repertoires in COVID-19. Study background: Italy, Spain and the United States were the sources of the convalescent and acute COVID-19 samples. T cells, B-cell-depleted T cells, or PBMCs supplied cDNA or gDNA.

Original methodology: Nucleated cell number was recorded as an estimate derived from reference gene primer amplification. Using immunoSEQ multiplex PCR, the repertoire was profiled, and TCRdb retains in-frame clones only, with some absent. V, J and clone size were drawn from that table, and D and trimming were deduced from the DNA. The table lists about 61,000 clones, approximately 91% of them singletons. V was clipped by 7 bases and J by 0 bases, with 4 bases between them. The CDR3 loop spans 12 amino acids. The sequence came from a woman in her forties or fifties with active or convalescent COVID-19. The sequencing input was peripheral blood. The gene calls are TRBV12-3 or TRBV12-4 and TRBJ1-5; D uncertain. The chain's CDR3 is CASTNSNQPQHF. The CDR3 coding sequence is TGTGCCAGCACTAATAGCAATCAGCCCCAGCATTTT.